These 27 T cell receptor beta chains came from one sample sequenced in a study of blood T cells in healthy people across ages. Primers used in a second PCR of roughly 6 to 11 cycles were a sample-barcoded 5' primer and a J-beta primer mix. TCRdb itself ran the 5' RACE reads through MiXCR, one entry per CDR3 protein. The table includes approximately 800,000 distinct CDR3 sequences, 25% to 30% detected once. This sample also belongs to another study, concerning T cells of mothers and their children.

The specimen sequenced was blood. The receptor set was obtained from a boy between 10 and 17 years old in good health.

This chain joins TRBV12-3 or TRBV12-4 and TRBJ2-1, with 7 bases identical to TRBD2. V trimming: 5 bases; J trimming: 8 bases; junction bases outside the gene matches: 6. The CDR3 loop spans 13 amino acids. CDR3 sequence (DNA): TGTGCCAGCAGTCTTGGGGGGGTCCATGAGCAGTTCTTC. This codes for CASSLGGVHEQFF.

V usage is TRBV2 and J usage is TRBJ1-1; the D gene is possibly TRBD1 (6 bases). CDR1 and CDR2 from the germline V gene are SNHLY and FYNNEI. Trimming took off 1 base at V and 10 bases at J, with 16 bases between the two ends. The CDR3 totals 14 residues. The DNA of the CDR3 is TGTGCCAGCAGTGAAGGACGGGGGGCCTCGGTAGCTTTCTTT. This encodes CASSEGRGASVAFF.

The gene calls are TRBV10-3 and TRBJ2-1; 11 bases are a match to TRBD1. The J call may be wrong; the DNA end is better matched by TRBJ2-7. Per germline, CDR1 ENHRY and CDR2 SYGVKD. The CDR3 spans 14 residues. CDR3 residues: CATKAGQGEYEQYF. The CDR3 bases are TGTGCCACCAAAGCGGGACAGGGGGAATACGAGCAGTACTTC.

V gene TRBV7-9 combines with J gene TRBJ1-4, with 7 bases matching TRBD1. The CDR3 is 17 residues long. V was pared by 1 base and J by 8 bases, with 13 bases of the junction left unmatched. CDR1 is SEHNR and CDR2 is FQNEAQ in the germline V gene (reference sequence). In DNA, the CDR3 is TGTGCCAGCAGCTTAGTAGGGGGCCCGCAGGGGAACGAAAAACTGTTTTTT. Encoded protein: CASSLVGGPQGNEKLFF.

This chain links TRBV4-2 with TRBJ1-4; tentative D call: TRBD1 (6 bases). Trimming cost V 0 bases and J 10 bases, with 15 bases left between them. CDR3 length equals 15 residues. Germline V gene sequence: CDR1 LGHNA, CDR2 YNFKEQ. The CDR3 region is CASSQEGQGRGKLFF. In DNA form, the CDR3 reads TGTGCCAGCAGCCAAGAGGGGCAGGGGAGAGGAAAACTGTTTTTT.

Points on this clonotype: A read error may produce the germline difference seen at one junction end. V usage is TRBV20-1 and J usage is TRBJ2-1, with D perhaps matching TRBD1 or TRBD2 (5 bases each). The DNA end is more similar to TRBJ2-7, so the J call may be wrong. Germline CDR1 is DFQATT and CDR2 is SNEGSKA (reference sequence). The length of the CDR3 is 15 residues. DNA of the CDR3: TGCAGTGCTAGAGATTCGGGGACCATGGCCTACGTGCAGTACTTC. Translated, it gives CSARDSGTMAYVQYF.

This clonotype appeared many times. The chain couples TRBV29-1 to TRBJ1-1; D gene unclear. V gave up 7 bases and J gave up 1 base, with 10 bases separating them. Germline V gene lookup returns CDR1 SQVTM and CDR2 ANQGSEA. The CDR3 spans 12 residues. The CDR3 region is CSARPGNTEAFF. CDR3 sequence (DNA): TGCAGCGCCCGCCCAGGGAACACTGAAGCTTTCTTT.

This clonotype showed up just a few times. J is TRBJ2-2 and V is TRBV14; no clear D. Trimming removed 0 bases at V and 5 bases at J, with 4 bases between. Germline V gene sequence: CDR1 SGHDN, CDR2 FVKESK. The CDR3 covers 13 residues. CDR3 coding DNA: TGTGCCAGCAGCCAAGATAGGACCGGGGAGCTGTTTTTT. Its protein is CASSQDRTGELFF.

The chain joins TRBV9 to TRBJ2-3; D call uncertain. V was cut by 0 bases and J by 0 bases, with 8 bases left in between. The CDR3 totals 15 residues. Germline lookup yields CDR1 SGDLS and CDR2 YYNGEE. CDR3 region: CASSVAPQSTDTQYF. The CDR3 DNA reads TGTGCCAGCAGCGTAGCTCCTCAGAGCACAGATACGCAGTATTTT.

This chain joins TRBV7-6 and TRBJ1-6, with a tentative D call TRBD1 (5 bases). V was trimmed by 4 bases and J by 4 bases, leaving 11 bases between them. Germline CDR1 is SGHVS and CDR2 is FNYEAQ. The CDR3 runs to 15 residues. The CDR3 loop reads CASSSGTRYNSPLHF. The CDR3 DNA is TGTGCCAGCAGCTCCGGGACCCGTTATAATTCACCCCTCCACTTT.

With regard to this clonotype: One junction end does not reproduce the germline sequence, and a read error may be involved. The CDR3 here is CASRRSNSYELYF. DNA for the CDR3: TGTGCCAGCAGGCGAAGTAACTCCTACGAGCTGTACTTC. The chain employs TRBV6-2 or TRBV6-3 and TRBJ2-7, with no clear D. The V gene's germline CDR1 is MNHEY and CDR2 SVGEGT. The CDR3 loop spans 13 amino acids.

The DNA of the CDR3 is TGTGCCAGCAGTTACCTGGACAATGAGCAGTTCTTC. Translation gives CASSYLDNEQFF. The chain joins TRBV6-2 or TRBV6-3 to TRBJ2-7; D unresolved. The J call is in doubt because the DNA end fits TRBJ2-1 better. This CDR3 is built from 12 residues. Germline CDR1 reads MNHEY; CDR2 reads SVGEGT.

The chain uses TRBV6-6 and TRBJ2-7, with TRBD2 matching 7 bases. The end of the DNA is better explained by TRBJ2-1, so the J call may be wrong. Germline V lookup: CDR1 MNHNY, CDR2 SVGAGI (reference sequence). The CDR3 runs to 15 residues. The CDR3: CASSYGDYSGGEQFF. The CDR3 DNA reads TGTGCCAGCAGTTACGGGGACTATAGCGGTGGTGAGCAGTTCTTC.

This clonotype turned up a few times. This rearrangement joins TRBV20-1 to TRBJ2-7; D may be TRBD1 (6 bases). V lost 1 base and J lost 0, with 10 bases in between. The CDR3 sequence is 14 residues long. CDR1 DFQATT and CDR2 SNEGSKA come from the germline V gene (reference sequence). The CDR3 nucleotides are TGCAGTGCTAGAGGGACAGTGGACTCCTACGAGCAGTACTTC. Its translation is CSARGTVDSYEQYF.

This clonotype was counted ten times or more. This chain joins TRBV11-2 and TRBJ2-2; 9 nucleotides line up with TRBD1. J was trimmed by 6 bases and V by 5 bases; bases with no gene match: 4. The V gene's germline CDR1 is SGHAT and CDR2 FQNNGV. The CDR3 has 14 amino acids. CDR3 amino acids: CASSNTGGSGELFF. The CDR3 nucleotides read TGTGCCAGCAGCAATACAGGGGGCTCCGGGGAGCTGTTTTTT.

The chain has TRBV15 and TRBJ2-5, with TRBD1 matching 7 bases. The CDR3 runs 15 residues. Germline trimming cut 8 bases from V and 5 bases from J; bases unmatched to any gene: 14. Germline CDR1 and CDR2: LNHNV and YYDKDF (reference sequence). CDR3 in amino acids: CATRQGAKDMETQYF. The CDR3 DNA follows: TGTGCCACCCGACAGGGCGCAAAGGATATGGAGACCCAGTACTTC.

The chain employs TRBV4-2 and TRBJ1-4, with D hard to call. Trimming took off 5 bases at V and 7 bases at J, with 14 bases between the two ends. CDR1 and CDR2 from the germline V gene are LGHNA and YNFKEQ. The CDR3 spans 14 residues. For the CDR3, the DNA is TGTGCCAGCAGCAAAGGGCTTCGGGTTGAAAAACTGTTTTTT. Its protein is CASSKGLRVEKLFF.

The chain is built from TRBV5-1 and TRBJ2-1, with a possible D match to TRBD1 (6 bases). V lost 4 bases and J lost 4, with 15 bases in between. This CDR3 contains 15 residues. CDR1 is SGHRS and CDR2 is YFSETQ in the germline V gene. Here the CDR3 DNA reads TGCGCCAGCAGCGCCCAAGGGGGAACTTACAATGAGCAGTTCTTC. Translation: CASSAQGGTYNEQFF.

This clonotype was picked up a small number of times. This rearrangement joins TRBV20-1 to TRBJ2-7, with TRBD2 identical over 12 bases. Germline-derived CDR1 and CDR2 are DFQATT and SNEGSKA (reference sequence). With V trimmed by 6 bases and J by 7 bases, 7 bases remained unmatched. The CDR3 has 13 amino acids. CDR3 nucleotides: TGCAGTGCCCGACTAGCGGGGGCGCGAGAGCAGTACTTC. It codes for CSARLAGAREQYF.

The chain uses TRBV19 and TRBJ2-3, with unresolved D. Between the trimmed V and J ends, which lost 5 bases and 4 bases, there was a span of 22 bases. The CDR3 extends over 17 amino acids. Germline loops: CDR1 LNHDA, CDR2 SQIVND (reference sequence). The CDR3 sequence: CASSPPVEAAVADTQYF. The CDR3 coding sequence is TGTGCCAGTAGTCCACCGGTTGAGGCCGCCGTGGCAGATACGCAGTATTTT.

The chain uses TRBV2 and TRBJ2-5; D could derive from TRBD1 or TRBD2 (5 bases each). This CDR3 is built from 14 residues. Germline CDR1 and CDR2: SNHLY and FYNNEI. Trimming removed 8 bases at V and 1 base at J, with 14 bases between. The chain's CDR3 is CASWGREPQETQYF. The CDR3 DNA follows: TGTGCCAGCTGGGGGAGAGAACCCCAAGAGACCCAGTACTTC.

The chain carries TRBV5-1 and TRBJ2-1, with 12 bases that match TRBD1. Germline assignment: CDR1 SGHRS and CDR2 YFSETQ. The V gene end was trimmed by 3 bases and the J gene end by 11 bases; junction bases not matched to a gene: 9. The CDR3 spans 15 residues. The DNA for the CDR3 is TGCGCCAGCAGCTCCCGGGACAGGGGGCAGGTGAAGCAGTTCTTC. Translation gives CASSSRDRGQVKQFF.

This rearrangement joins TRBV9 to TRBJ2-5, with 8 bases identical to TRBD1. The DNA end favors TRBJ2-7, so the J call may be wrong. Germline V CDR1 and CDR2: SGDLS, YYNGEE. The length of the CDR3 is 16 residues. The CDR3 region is CASSATAGQVRGEQYF. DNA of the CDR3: TGTGCCAGCAGCGCTACCGCGGGACAGGTTAGGGGCGAGCAGTACTTC.

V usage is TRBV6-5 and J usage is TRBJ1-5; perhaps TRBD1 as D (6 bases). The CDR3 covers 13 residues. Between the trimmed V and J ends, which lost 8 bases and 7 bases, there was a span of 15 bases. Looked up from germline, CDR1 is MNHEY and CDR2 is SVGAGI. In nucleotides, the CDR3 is TGTGCCAGCCGAGGGGGGGGAGAGCAGCCCCAGCATTTT. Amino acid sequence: CASRGGGEQPQHF.

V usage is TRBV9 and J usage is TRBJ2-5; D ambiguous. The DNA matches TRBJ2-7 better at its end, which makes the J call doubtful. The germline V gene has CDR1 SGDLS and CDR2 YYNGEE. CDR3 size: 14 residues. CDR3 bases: TGTGCCAGCAGCGGTTATCCATCCTCCTACGAGCAGTACTTC. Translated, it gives CASSGYPSSYEQYF.

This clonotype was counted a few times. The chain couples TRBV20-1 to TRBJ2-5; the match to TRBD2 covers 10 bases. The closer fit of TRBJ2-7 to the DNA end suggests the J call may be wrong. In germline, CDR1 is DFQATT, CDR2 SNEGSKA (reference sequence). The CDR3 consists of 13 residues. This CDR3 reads CSARLAGAYEQYF. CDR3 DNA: TGCAGTGCTAGACTAGCGGGGGCCTACGAGCAGTACTTC.

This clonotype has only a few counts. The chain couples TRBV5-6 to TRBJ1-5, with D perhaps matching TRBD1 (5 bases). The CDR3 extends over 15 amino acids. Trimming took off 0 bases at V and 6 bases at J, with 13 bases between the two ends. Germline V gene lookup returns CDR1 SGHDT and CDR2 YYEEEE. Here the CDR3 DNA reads TGTGCCAGCAGCTTGGGGGGCGGCTCCAGTCAGCCCCAGCATTTT. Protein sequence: CASSLGGGSSQPQHF.